The 25 T cell receptor beta chains given below trace back to one sample, sequenced in a study of control samples from healthy donors and cancer patients. Some clones are missing from TCRdb's copy, which holds only in-frame ones; the method was immunoSEQ multiplex PCR. The data show 90,000 or so clones, approximately 88% seen once. Material for sequencing was PBMCs. The receptors originated from a woman between 45 and 65 years old with colorectal cancer.

This clone was recorded once. The chain recombines TRBV24-1 with TRBJ2-2, with D unresolved. V gave up 6 bases and J gave up 1 base, with 11 bases separating them. In germline, CDR1 is KGHDR, CDR2 SFDVKD. This CDR3 has 15 amino acids. The CDR3 nucleotides read TGTGCCACCAGTTCTGCGGTAGAGAACACCGGGGAGCTGTTTTTT. This translates into CATSSAVENTGELFF.

The chain uses TRBV4-2 and TRBJ1-2; no clear D. The germline gives CDR1 LGHNA, CDR2 YNFKEQ. V was clipped by 5 bases and J by 8 bases, with 15 bases between them. CDR3 length equals 13 residues. CDR3 sequence reads: CASSSLEGKGYTF. The CDR3 region has the DNA TGTGCCAGCAGCTCCCTGGAGGGAAAAGGCTACACCTTC.

This clone has only one observation. The chain carries TRBV7-9 and TRBJ1-6; D not resolved. Germline V gene data show CDR1 as SEHNR and CDR2 as FQNEAQ (reference sequence). The V and J ends lost 4 bases and 14 bases respectively, with 12 bases between them. The CDR3 covers 12 residues. CDR3 DNA sequence: TGTGCCAGCAGCTCCCAGGAGAAAGCCCTCCACTTT. Protein product: CASSSQEKALHF.

This clone was seen more than once but under ten times. The V and J genes are TRBV6-2 or TRBV6-3 and TRBJ2-2; no clear D. The CDR3 sequence is 13 residues long. Germline values: CDR1 MNHEY, CDR2 SVGEGT. Deletions cut 6 bases from V and 1 base from J, with 6 bases between. CDR3 region: CASSQWNTGELFF. CDR3 coding DNA: TGTGCCAGCAGCCAATGGAACACCGGGGAGCTGTTTTTT.

V gene TRBV28 combines with J gene TRBJ1-1; 9 nucleotides agree with TRBD1. V shed 4 bases and J 0 bases; nucleotides not matched to a gene: 6. The germline V gene encodes CDR1 MDHEN and CDR2 SYDVKM. This CDR3 has 16 residues. In DNA form, the CDR3 reads TGTGCCAGCAGTTCCTCCGGGACAGGGATGAACACTGAAGCTTTCTTT. It codes for CASSSSGTGMNTEAFF.

The gene calls are TRBV7-3 and TRBJ2-1; 9 bases are a match to TRBD2. V shed 5 bases, J shed 3 bases, and the junction held 5 bases outside the gene matches. Germline CDR1 reads SGHTA; CDR2 reads FQGTGA. The length of the CDR3 is 15 residues. CDR3 nucleotide sequence: TGTGCCAGCAGCCCAGGGACTAGCTTCTACAATGAGCAGTTCTTC. Encoded protein: CASSPGTSFYNEQFF.

V gene TRBV9 combines with J gene TRBJ2-5; 8 bases line up with TRBD1. CDR1 SGDLS and CDR2 YYNGEE come from the germline V gene. V trimming: 1 base; J trimming: 4 bases; junction bases outside the gene matches: 9. The CDR3 is made up of 16 amino acids. This CDR3 reads CASSVYGQGAGETQYF. CDR3 bases: TGTGCCAGCAGCGTATATGGGCAGGGGGCGGGAGAGACCCAGTACTTC.

The chain joins TRBV15 to TRBJ1-5; perhaps TRBD1 as D (6 bases). CDR1 and CDR2 (germline): LNHNV, YYDKDF (reference sequence). V lost 3 bases and J lost 8, with 11 bases in between. This CDR3 spans 13 amino acids. This CDR3 reads CATSRTRGEPQHF. The CDR3 DNA reads as TGTGCCACCAGCAGGACCAGGGGCGAGCCCCAGCATTTT. Drawing the rest from reference TRBV15 and TRBJ1-5, the complete variable domain is DAMVIQNPRYQVTQFGKPVTLSCSQTLNHNVMYWYQQKSSQAPKLLFHYYDKDFNNEADTPDNFQSRRPNTSFCFLDIRSPGLGDTAMYLCATSRTRGEPQHFGDGTRLSIL.

The chain combines TRBV5-1 with TRBJ2-3, with 10 bases matching TRBD1. The CDR3 is 15 amino acids. Germline values: CDR1 SGHRS, CDR2 YFSETQ. J lost 4 bases, V lost 6 bases, and 8 bases had no gene match. Here the CDR3 reads CASNTGQGFSDTQYF. The CDR3 nucleotides read TGCGCCAGCAATACGGGACAGGGGTTCTCAGATACGCAGTATTTT.

The gene calls are TRBV6-1 and TRBJ1-2; tentatively, D is TRBD1 (6 bases). Trimming shortened V by 3 bases and J by 4 bases, and 12 bases separated the two germline ends. In germline, CDR1 is MNHNS, CDR2 SASEGT. The CDR3 contains 14 residues. CDR3: CASSDQQGGYGYTF. The CDR3 DNA reads as TGTGCCAGCAGTGATCAGCAAGGGGGCTATGGCTACACCTTC.

The chain is built from TRBV6-2 or TRBV6-3 and TRBJ2-5; 8 bases match TRBD1. The germline gives CDR1 MNHEY, CDR2 SVGEGT. Germline trimming cut 3 bases from V and 13 bases from J; bases unmatched to any gene: 7. This CDR3 comprises 12 residues. CDR3 sequence reads: CASSYLGQAAYF. The CDR3 nucleotides read TGTGCCAGCAGTTATTTGGGACAGGCCGCGTACTTC.

V and J are TRBV5-6 and TRBJ2-4; D perhaps matches TRBD2 (7 bases). The CDR3 length is 16 residues. V shed 9 bases and J shed 2 bases, with 21 bases lying between them. Germline V lookup: CDR1 SGHDT, CDR2 YYEEEE. In nucleotides, the CDR3 is TGTGCCACCAGGGGACGGGGGGCCGCTTCCAAAAACATTCAGTACTTC. Its translation: CATRGRGAASKNIQYF.

V is TRBV7-2 and J is TRBJ2-5; D unclear. CDR1 is SGHTA and CDR2 is FQGNSA in the germline V gene. This CDR3 is 13 amino acids long. V lost 1 base and J lost 4, with 7 bases in between. The DNA of the CDR3 is TGTGCCAGCAGCTTAGAACAGCGAGAGACCCAGTACTTC. Translation gives CASSLEQRETQYF.

This chain connects TRBV3-1 (or the pseudogene TRBV3-2) to TRBJ1-4, with 9 bases matching TRBD1. The CDR3 extends over 14 amino acids. V was pared by 5 bases and J by 7 bases, with 5 bases of the junction left unmatched. The V gene's germline CDR1 is LGHDT and CDR2 YNNKEL (reference sequence). For the CDR3, the DNA is TGTGCCAGCAGCACGATACAGGGGGCTGAAAAACTGTTTTTT. This sequence encodes CASSTIQGAEKLFF.

The chain couples TRBV6-5 to TRBJ1-3, with 9 positions matching TRBD1. The CDR3 contains 14 residues. The J segment lost 3 bases and the V segment lost 6 bases, leaving 3 bases of the junction unmatched. Germline V gene lookup returns CDR1 MNHEY and CDR2 SVGAGI. In nucleotides, the CDR3 is TGTGCCAGCAGGGCGGACAGGGGTGGAAACACCATATATTTT. Its protein product is CASRADRGGNTIYF.

V usage is TRBV7-9 and J usage is TRBJ2-7, with 9 bases lining up with TRBD1. The V and J ends lost 5 bases and 3 bases, in that order; junction bases with no gene match: 17. The CDR3 contains 18 residues. Looked up from germline, CDR1 is SEHNR and CDR2 is FQNEAQ (reference sequence). The CDR3 bases are TGTGCCAGCAGCCCGAGTCCCGGGACAGGGACCCACTACTACGAGCAGTACGTC. It is translated as CASSPSPGTGTHYYEQYV.

The V gene is TRBV7-2, the J gene TRBJ1-1; D might be TRBD1 (5 bases). CDR1 and CDR2 (germline): SGHTA, FQGNSA. V gave up 5 bases and J gave up 1 base, with 11 bases separating them. The CDR3 has 14 residues. CDR3 in DNA: TGTGCCAGCAGCCGGGGGGAGAAGAACACTGAAGCTTTCTTT. It encodes CASSRGEKNTEAFF.

This clone was recorded once. This chain uses TRBV4-2 with TRBJ1-2; D gene unclear. Germline CDR1 and CDR2: LGHNA and YNFKEQ. Trimming cost V 0 bases and J 1 base, with 6 bases left between them. CDR3 length equals 14 residues. The CDR3 nucleotides read TGTGCCAGCAGCCAAGACCTATTTAACTATGGCTACACCTTC. It encodes CASSQDLFNYGYTF.

The gene calls are TRBV6-4 and TRBJ1-1, with TRBD1 as a possible D gene (5 bases). The CDR3 totals 13 residues. V lost 6 bases and J 1 base, leaving 9 bases between the germline ends. CDR1 MRHNA and CDR2 SNTAGT come from the germline V gene. CDR3 sequence: CASRRGWNTEAFF. The CDR3 DNA reads as TGTGCCAGCAGGAGGGGCTGGAACACTGAAGCTTTCTTT.

The rearrangement uses TRBV30 and TRBJ1-1; 7 bases match TRBD1. V gave up 3 bases and J gave up 0 bases; unmatched junction bases: 7. The CDR3 has 15 residues. Germline V gene lookup returns CDR1 GTSNPN and CDR2 SVGIG (reference sequence). CDR3 protein: CAWSHGTAMNTEAFF. CDR3 DNA: TGTGCCTGGAGCCACGGGACAGCGATGAACACTGAAGCTTTCTTT.

J is TRBJ1-5 and V is TRBV7-2; D remains unclear. The CDR3 extends over 13 amino acids. Germline V CDR1 and CDR2: SGHTA, FQGNSA. The V end lost 1 base, the J end lost 10 bases, and 11 bases lay between the germline ends. CDR3 amino acids: CASSLDGDGPQHF. The CDR3 nucleotides are TGTGCCAGCAGCTTAGACGGAGATGGTCCCCAGCATTTT.

The chain has TRBV10-2 and TRBJ2-2, with D possibly being TRBD1 or TRBD2 (5 bases each). The CDR3 contains 14 residues. Germline V gene data show CDR1 as WSHSY and CDR2 as SAAADI. V was pared by 6 bases and J by 1 base, with 9 bases between. The DNA of the CDR3 is TGCGCCAGCAGGGGGACGGTGAACACCGGGGAGCTGTTTTTT. Residues: CASRGTVNTGELFF.

J is TRBJ2-3 and V is TRBV7-3; D may be TRBD2 (5 bases). Looked up from germline, CDR1 is SGHTA and CDR2 is FQGTGA. Between the trimmed V and J ends, which lost 3 bases and 4 bases, there was a span of 11 bases. This CDR3 spans 14 amino acids. CDR3 DNA: TGTGCCAGCAGCTTCCCGGGGAGACCAGATACGCAGTATTTT. Translating it yields CASSFPGRPDTQYF. Using reference TRBV7-3 and TRBJ2-3 for the parts outside the CDR3, the full variable domain is GAGVSQTPSNKVTEKGKYVELRCDPISGHTALYWYRQSLGQGPEFLIYFQGTGAADDSGLPNDRFFAVRPEGSVSTLKIQRTERGDSAVYLCASSFPGRPDTQYFGPGTRLTVL.

The chain is built from TRBV19 and TRBJ1-5; weak D call: TRBD1 (5 bases). Trimming took 6 bases from V and 0 from J, leaving 9 bases between them. The CDR3 length is 14 residues. Germline CDR1 reads LNHDA; CDR2 reads SQIVND (reference sequence). Here the CDR3 reads CASRTDHSNQPQHF. The CDR3 nucleotides read TGTGCCAGTAGGACAGACCATAGCAATCAGCCCCAGCATTTT.

The chain uses TRBV6-6 and TRBJ2-1; the D gene is possibly TRBD1 (5 bases). In germline, CDR1 is MNHNY, CDR2 SVGAGI (reference sequence). This CDR3 contains 13 residues. The germline V and J ends were trimmed by 6 bases and 4 bases, with 10 bases remaining between them. The CDR3 reads CASSRTSYNEQFF. The CDR3 DNA follows: TGTGCCAGCAGCCGGACATCATACAATGAGCAGTTCTTC.